The subject of this entry is one T cell receptor beta chain. Its antigen is currently unknown. The donors formed part of the approximately 120-subject validation cohort, distinct from the roughly 660-subject first cohort. The CDR3 consists of 15 residues. V was pared by 1 base and J by 1 base, with 10 bases between. In germline, CDR1 is SEHNR, CDR2 FQNEAQ (reference sequence). This entry comes from a study of cytomegalovirus exposure and HLA in healthy donors. Study-level findings and limits: In vitro experiments confirmed that three CMV-associated chains were specific for CMV antigens.

Sequencing used immunoSEQ multiplex PCR; TCRdb keeps in-frame clones, though not all of them. The sample includes some 75,000 clones, approximately 96% seen only once; the top ten take 1.3%. Input material: PBMCs. The V call is TRBV7-9, the J call TRBJ1-2, with D possibly matching TRBD1 (5 bases). The receptor was derived from a woman younger than 35 in good health and CMV-seronegative. The chain's CDR3 is CASSLVQGGNYGYTF. As DNA, the CDR3 is TGTGCCAGCAGCTTAGTGCAGGGCGGTAACTATGGCTACACCTTC.